This T cell receptor beta chain emerged from a study of CD8+ T cells in alopecia areata. Whole-study findings and limits: Just one nonresponder means the tie between baseline CD8+ expansion and response stays uncertain. Researchers report lesional scalp, most notably alopecia totalis/universalis, outstripped normal scalp in clonality.

RNA extraction was followed by reverse transcription into cDNA, which acted as the sequencing template. Using immunoSEQ multiplex PCR, the repertoire was profiled, and TCRdb retains in-frame clones only, with some absent. The data hold over 150,000 clones, with roughly 50% observed a single time. Regarding this clone: What it recognizes is unknown.

CDR1 is MGHRA and CDR2 is YSYEKL in the germline V gene. The CDR3 runs 13 residues. The V and J ends lost 0 bases and 6 bases respectively, with 8 bases between them. Sample treatment: oral pan-JAK inhibitor, 5-10 mg twice daily. PBMCs were stained for CD3, CD4 and CD8, and CD4+ and CD8+ T cells were sorted. The V and J genes are TRBV4-1 and TRBJ1-2, with D hard to call. This receptor was taken from a human donor with alopecia areata. Here the sequenced sample was CD8+ T cells sorted from blood, taken at week 24, from a patient treated with tofacitinib. CDR3 sequence: CASSQDVGHGYTF. The CDR3 DNA reads TGCGCCAGCAGCCAAGATGTTGGCCATGGCTACACCTTC.